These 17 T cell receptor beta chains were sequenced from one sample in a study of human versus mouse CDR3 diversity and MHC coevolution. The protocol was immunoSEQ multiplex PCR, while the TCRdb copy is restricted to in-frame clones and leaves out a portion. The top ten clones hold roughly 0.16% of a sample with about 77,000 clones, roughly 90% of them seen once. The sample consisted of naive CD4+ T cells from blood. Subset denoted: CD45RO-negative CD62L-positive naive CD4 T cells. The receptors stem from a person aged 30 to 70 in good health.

This CDR3 reads CASSWRGADTQYF. For the CDR3, the DNA is TGTGCCAGCAGCTGGAGAGGTGCAGATACGCAGTATTTT. This chain links TRBV28 with TRBJ2-3; D is undetermined. The V gene lost 6 bases and the J gene lost 4 bases, with 11 bases spanning the gap. This CDR3 contains 13 residues. Germline V gives CDR1 MDHEN, CDR2 SYDVKM.

Here the CDR3 reads CAADRRTEAFF. For the CDR3, the DNA is TGTGCTGCTGACAGGCGCACTGAAGCTTTCTTT. V is TRBV30 and J is TRBJ1-1, with D possibly TRBD1 on 6 matching bases. This CDR3 has 11 residues. Germline V gene lookup returns CDR1 GTSNPN and CDR2 SVGIG (reference sequence). Supplemented by reference TRBV30 and TRBJ1-1, the full variable domain reads SQTIHQWPATLVQPVGSPLSLECTVEGTSNPNLYWYRQAAGRGLQLLFYSVGIGQISSEVPQNLSASRPQDRQFILSSKKLLLSDSGFYLCAADRRTEAFFGQGTRLTVV.

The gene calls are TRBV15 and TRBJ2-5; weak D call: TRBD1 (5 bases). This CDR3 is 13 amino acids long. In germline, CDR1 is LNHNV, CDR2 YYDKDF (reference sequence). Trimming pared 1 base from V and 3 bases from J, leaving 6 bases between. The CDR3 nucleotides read TGTGCCACCAGCAGAGTAGGGGAAGAGACCCAGTACTTC. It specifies CATSRVGEETQYF.

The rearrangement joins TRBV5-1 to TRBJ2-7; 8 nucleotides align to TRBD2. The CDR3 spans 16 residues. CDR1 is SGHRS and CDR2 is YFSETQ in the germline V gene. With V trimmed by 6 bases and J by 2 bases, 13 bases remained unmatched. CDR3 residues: CASNSGLAGGPYEQYF. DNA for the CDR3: TGCGCCAGCAACTCCGGGCTGGCGGGAGGACCCTACGAGCAGTACTTC.

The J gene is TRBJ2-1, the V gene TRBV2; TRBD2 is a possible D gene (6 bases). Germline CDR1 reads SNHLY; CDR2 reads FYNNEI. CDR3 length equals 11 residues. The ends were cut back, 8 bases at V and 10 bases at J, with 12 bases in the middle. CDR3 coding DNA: TGTGCCAGCGAGTGGAGGGGCGAGCAGTTCTTC. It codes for CASEWRGEQFF.

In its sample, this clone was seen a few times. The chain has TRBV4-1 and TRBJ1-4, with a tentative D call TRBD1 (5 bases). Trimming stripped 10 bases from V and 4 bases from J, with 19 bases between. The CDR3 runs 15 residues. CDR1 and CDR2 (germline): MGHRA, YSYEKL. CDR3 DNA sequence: TGCGCCACCTCCTCAGGGAAAAGCCTTAATGAAAAACTGTTTTTT. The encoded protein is CATSSGKSLNEKLFF.

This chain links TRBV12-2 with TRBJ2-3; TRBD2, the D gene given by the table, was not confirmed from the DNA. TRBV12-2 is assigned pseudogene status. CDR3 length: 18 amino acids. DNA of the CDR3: TGTGCAAGTCGCTTAGAGACGGGACTAGCGGACTACACAGATACGCAGTATTTT. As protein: CASRLETGLADYTDTQYF.

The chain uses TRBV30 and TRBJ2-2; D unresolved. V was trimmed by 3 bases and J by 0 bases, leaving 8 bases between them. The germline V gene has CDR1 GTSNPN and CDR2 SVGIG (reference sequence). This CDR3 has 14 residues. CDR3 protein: CAWRGEANTGELFF. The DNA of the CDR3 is TGTGCCTGGAGAGGTGAGGCGAACACCGGGGAGCTGTTTTTT.

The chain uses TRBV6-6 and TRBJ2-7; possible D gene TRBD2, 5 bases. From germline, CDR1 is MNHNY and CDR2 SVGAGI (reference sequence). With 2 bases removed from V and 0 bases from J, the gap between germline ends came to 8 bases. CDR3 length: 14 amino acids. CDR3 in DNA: TGTGCCAGCAGTTACGGGGAGTCCTCCTACGAGCAGTACTTC. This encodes CASSYGESSYEQYF.

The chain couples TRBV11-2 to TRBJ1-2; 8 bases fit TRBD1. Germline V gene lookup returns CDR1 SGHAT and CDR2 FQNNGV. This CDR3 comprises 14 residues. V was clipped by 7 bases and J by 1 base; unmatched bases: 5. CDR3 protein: CASTRTGSNYGYTF. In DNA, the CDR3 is TGTGCCAGCACCCGGACAGGGAGTAACTATGGCTACACCTTC.

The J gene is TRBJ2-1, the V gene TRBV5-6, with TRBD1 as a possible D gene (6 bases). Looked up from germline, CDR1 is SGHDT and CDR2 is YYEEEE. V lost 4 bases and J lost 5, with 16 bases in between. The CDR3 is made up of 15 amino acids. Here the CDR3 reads CASSGIQGFHNEQFF. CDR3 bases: TGTGCCAGCAGCGGCATACAGGGATTCCACAATGAGCAGTTCTTC.

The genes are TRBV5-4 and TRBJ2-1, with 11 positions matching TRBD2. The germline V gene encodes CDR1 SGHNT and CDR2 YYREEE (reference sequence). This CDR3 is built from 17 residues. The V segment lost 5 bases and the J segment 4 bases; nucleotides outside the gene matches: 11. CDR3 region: CASRPGLAEGQYNEQFF. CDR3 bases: TGTGCCAGCAGGCCGGGACTAGCGGAGGGCCAATACAATGAGCAGTTCTTC.

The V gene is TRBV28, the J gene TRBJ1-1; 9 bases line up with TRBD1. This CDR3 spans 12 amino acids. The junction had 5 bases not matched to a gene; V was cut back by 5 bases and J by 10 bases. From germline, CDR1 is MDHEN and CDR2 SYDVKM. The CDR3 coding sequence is TGTGCCAGCAGTATAGGGACAGGGCGAGCTTTCTTT. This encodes CASSIGTGRAFF.

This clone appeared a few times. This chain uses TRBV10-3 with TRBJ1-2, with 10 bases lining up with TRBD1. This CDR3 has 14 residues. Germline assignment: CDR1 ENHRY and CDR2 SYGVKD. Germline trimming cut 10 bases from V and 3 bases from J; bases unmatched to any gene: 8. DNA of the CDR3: TGTGCCAGTACCGGGACAGGGGACGACTATGGCTACACCTTC. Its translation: CASTGTGDDYGYTF.

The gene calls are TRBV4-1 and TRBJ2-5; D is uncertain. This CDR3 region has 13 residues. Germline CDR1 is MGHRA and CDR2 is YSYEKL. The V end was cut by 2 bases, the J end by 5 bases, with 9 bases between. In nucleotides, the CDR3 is TGCGCCAGCAGCCAATTGAGGTTGGAGACCCAGTACTTC. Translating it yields CASSQLRLETQYF.

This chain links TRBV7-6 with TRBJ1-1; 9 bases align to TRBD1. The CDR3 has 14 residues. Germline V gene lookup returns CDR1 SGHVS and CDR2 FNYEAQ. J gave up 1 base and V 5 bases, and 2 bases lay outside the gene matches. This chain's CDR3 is CASSLGQGNTEAFF. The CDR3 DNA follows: TGTGCCAGCAGCCTGGGACAGGGGAACACTGAAGCTTTCTTT.

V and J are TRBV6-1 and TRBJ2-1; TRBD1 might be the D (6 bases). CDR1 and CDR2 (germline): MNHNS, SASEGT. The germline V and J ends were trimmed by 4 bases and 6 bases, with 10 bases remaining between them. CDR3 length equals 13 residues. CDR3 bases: TGTGCCAGCAGTGGCCAAGGGGGCAATGAGCAGTTCTTC. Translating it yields CASSGQGGNEQFF.